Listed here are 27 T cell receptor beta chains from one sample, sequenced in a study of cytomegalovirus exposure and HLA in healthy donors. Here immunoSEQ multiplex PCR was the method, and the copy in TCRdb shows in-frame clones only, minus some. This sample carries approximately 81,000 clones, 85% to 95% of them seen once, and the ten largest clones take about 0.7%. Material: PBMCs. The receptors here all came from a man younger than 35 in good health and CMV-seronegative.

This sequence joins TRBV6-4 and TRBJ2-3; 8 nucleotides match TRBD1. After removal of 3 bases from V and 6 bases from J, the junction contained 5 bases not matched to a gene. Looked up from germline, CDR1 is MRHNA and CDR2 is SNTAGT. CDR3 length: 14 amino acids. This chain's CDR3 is CASSETGEADTQYF. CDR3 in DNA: TGTGCCAGCAGTGAGACAGGGGAGGCGGATACGCAGTATTTT.

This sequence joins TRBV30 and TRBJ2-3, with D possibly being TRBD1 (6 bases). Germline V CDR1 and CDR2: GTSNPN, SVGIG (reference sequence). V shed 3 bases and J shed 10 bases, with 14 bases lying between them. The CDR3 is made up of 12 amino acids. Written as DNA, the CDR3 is TGTGCCTGGAGCAGGGGCCCCGGATCGCAGTATTTT. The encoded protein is CAWSRGPGSQYF.

The CDR3 sequence is CASRPGEERNQPQHF. As DNA, the CDR3 is TGCGCCAGCAGACCAGGGGAAGAACGCAATCAGCCCCAGCATTTT. The gene calls are TRBV5-1 and TRBJ1-5; D may be TRBD1 (6 bases). Germline CDR1 is SGHRS and CDR2 is YFSETQ. V lost 5 bases and J lost 2, with 14 bases in between. The CDR3 length is 15 residues.

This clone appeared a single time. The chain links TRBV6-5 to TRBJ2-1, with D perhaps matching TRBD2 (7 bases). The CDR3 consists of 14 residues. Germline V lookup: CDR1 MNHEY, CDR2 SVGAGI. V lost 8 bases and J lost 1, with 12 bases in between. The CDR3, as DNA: TGTGCCAGCGGGGGGGCGTCATCCTACAATGAGCAGTTCTTC. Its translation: CASGGASSYNEQFF.

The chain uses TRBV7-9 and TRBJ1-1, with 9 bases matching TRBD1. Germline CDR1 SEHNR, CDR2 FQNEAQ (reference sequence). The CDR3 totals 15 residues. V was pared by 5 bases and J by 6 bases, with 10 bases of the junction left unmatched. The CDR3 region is CASSPIGTGFAEAFF. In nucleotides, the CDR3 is TGTGCCAGCAGCCCCATCGGGACAGGGTTTGCTGAAGCTTTCTTT.

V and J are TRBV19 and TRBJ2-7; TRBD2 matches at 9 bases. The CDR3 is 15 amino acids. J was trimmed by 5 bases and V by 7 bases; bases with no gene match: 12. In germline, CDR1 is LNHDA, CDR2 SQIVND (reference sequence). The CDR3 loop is CASTLGLAGTHEQYF. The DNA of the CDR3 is TGTGCCAGTACCCTTGGCCTAGCGGGAACCCACGAGCAGTACTTC.

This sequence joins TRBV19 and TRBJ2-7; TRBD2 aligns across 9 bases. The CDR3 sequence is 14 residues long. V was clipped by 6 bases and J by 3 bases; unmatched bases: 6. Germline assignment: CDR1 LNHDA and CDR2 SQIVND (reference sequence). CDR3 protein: CASSPFSGSYEQYF. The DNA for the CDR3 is TGTGCCAGTAGCCCTTTTAGCGGGAGCTACGAGCAGTACTTC.

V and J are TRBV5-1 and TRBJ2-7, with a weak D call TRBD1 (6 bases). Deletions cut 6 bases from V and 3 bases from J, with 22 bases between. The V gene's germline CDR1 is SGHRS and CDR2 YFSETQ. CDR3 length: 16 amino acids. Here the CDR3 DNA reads TGCGCCAGCACCAATTCCTACAGGGTTGCGATCTACGAGCAGTACTTC. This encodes CASTNSYRVAIYEQYF.

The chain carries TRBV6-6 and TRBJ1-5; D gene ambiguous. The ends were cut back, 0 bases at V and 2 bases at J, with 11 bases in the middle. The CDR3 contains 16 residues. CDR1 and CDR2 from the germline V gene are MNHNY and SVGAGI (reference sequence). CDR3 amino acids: CASSYSFRGGNQPQHF. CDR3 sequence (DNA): TGTGCCAGCAGTTACTCGTTCCGGGGAGGCAATCAGCCCCAGCATTTT.

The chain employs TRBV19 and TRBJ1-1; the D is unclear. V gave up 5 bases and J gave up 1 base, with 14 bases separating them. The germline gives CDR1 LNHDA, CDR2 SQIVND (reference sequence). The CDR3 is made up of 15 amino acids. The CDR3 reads CASSFVGGWNTEAFF. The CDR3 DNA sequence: TGTGCCAGTAGTTTTGTCGGAGGTTGGAACACTGAAGCTTTCTTT.

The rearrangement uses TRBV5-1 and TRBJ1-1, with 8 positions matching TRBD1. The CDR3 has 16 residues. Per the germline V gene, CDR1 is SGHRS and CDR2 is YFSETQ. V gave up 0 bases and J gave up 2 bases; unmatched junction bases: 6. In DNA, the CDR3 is TGCGCCAGCAGCTTGGAACCGACAGGGGTAAACACTGAAGCTTTCTTT. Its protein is CASSLEPTGVNTEAFF.

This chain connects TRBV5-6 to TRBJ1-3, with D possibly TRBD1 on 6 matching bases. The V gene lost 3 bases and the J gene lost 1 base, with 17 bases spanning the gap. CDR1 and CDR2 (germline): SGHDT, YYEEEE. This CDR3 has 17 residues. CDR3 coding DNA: TGTGCCAGCAGCTCTGGACCAGGGGTAGGGTCTGGAAACACCATATATTTT. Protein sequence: CASSSGPGVGSGNTIYF.

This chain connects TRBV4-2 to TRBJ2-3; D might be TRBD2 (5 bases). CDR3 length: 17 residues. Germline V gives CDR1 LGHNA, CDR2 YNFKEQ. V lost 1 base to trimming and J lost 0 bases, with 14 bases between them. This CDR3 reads CASSQAWQAASTDTQYF. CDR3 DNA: TGTGCCAGCAGCCAAGCTTGGCAAGCGGCTAGCACAGATACGCAGTATTTT.

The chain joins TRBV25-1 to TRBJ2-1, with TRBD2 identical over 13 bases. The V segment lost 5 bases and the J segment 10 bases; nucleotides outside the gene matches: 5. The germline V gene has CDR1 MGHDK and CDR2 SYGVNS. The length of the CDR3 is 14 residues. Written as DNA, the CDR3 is TGTGCCAGCAGTACTAGCGGGAGGGCCTACGAGCAGTTCTTC. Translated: CASSTSGRAYEQFF.

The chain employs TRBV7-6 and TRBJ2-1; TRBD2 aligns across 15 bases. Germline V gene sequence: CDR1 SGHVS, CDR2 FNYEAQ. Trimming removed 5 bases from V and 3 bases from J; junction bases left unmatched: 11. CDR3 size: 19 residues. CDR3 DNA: TGTGCCAGCAGCGCAAGGACTAGCGGGAGGGAATCGAACTACAATGAGCAGTTCTTC. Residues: CASSARTSGRESNYNEQFF.

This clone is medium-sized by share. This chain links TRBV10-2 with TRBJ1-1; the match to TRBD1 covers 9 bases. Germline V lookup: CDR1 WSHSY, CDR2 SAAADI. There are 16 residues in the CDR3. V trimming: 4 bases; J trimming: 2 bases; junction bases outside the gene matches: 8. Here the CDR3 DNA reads TGCGCCAGCAGTGTAATACAGGGGGCTCCTAACACTGAAGCTTTCTTT. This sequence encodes CASSVIQGAPNTEAFF.

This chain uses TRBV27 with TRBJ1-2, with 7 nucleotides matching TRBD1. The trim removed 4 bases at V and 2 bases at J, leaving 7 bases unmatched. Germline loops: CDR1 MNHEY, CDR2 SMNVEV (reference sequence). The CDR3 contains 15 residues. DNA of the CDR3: TGTGCCAGCAGTTCAAACAGGGGATGGAACTATGGCTACACCTTC. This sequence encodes CASSSNRGWNYGYTF.

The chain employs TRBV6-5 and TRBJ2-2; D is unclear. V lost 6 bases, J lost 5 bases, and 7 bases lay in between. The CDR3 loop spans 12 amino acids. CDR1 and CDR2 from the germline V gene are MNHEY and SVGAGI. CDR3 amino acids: CASSWATGELFF. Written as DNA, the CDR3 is TGTGCCAGCAGCTGGGCGACCGGGGAGCTGTTTTTT.

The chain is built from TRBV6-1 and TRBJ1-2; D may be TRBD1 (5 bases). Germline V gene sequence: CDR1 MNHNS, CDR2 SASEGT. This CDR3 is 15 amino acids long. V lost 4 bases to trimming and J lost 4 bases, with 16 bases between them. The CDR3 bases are TGTGCCAGCAGTGCAGGGCAGGACGCAGCCTATGGCTACACCTTC. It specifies CASSAGQDAAYGYTF.

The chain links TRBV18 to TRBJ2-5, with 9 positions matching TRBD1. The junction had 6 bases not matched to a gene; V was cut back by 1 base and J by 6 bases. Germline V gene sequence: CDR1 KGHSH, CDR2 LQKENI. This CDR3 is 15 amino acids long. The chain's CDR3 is CASSPRVDRGQTQYF. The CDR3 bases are TGTGCCAGCTCACCACGGGTGGACAGGGGACAGACCCAGTACTTC.

CDR3: CAISVGSGYEQFF. The CDR3 region has the DNA TGTGCCATCAGTGTGGGGAGCGGGTATGAGCAGTTCTTC. The rearrangement uses TRBV10-3 and TRBJ2-1, with D possibly TRBD2 on 6 matching bases. The CDR3 has 13 amino acids. Germline V lookup: CDR1 ENHRY, CDR2 SYGVKD. V was cut by 4 bases and J by 8 bases, with 12 bases left in between.

CDR3 nucleotides: TGTGCCAGCAGTTACTCAACCTCAGTCTCTTATGGCTACACCTTC. This gives the protein CASSYSTSVSYGYTF. The V and J genes are TRBV6-6 and TRBJ1-2; no firm D call. V was trimmed by 0 bases and J by 5 bases, leaving 13 bases between them. CDR3 length equals 15 residues. CDR1 and CDR2 (germline): MNHNY, SVGAGI (reference sequence).

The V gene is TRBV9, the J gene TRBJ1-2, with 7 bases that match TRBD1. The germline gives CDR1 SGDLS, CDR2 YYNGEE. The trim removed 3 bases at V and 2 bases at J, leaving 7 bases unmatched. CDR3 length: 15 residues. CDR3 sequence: CASSGSRDSNYGYTF. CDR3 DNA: TGTGCCAGCAGCGGCTCCCGGGACAGCAACTATGGCTACACCTTC.

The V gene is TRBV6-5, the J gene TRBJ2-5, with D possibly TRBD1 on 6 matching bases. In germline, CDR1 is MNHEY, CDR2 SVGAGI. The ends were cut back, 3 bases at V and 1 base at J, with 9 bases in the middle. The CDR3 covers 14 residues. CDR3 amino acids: CASSYGDIQETQYF. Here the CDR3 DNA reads TGTGCCAGCAGTTATGGGGACATCCAAGAGACCCAGTACTTC.

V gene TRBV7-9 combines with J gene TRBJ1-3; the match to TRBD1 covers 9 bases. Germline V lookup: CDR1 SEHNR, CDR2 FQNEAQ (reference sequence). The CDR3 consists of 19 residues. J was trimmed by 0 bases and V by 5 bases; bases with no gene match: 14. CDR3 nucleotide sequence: TGTGCCAGCAGCGCCCGGGACAGGGCTCCCCTAAGCTCTGGAAACACCATATATTTT. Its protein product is CASSARDRAPLSSGNTIYF.

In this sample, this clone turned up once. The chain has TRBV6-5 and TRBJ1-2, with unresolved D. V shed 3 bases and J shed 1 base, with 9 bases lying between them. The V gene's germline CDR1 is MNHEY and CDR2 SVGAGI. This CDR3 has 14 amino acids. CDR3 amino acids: CASSYQQNNYGYTF. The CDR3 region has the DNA TGTGCCAGCAGTTATCAACAGAATAACTATGGCTACACCTTC.

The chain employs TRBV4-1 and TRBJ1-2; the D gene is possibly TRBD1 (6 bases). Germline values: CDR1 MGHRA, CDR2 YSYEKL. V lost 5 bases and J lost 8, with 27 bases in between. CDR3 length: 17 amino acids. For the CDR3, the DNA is TGCGCCAGCAGCACCTTGGTGCGGGGGGGCGCCCAGGGGGGCTACACCTTC. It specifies CASSTLVRGGAQGGYTF.